This T cell receptor beta chain was sequenced during a study of siplizumab effects on memory and regulatory T cells. Worth noting for this clone: Other DNA sequences in this specimen translate into the identical CDR3.

Here immunoSEQ multiplex PCR was the method, and the copy in TCRdb shows in-frame clones only, minus some. This sample carries under 110,000 clones, around 90% of them seen once, and the ten largest clones take more than 10%. Trimming removed 6 bases from V and 3 bases from J, with 7 bases in between. Germline V gene lookup returns CDR1 SEHNR and CDR2 FQNEAQ (reference sequence). This CDR3 has 12 amino acids. Input material: non-Treg CD4+ T cells sorted from blood. This chain links TRBV7-9 with TRBJ2-3; D ambiguous. The sequence derives from a human donor in good health. CDR3 sequence: CASSSNTDTQYF. The CDR3 DNA reads TGTGCCAGCAGTTCGAATACAGATACGCAGTATTTT.